This T cell receptor beta chain was sequenced during a study of blood T cell repertoires in COVID-19. Across the study: There were acute and convalescent COVID-19 samples, and they came from the United States, Italy and Spain. In each case, the material was cDNA or gDNA derived from T cells, B-cell-depleted T cells, or PBMCs.

This CDR3 is built from 17 residues. It was during active infection that Seattle patients were enrolled and then longitudinally followed. Per the original data handling: Amplified reference gene primers provided the basis for estimating nucleated cell counts. Clones were read by immunoSEQ multiplex PCR, and TCRdb kept only the in-frame ones, dropping some. V, J and clone size were drawn from that table, and D and trimming were deduced from the DNA. The sample consists of tens of thousands of clones, less than 95% of them appearing once. V usage is TRBV21-1 and J usage is TRBJ1-5; the table's D gene call, TRBD1, was not cross checked with the DNA. TRBV21-1 is marked as a pseudogene. The clonotype originates from a man younger than 30 with COVID-19, enrolled during active disease. The sequenced sample was peripheral blood. The chain's CDR3 is CASSKHYRHYSNQPQHF. In nucleotides, the CDR3 is TGTGCCAGCAGCAAACATTACAGGCATTATAGCAATCAGCCCCAGCATTTT.